Following are 21 T cell receptor beta chains from one sample sequenced in a study of CD8+ T cells in alopecia areata. Sequencing templates came from extracted RNA that was reverse transcribed into cDNA. The method was immunoSEQ multiplex PCR; TCRdb's version includes in-frame clones alone and lacks a portion of them. The sample holds 100,000 to 150,000 clones, 49% seen once. Source: CD8+ T cells sorted from blood, taken at week 0. The receptors shown here come from a human donor with alopecia areata.

The chain employs TRBV25-1 and TRBJ1-1; D gene uncertain. The CDR3 has 13 amino acids. The V and J ends lost 4 bases and 5 bases respectively, with 11 bases between them. The V gene's germline CDR1 is MGHDK and CDR2 SYGVNS. CDR3 sequence (DNA): TGTGCCAGCAGTGTGGCAGGAGGAACTGAAGCTTTCTTT. Protein: CASSVAGGTEAFF.

V gene TRBV30 combines with J gene TRBJ1-2; no firm D call. In germline, CDR1 is GTSNPN, CDR2 SVGIG (reference sequence). The CDR3 consists of 13 residues. Trimming cost V 1 base and J 3 bases, with 9 bases left between them. This CDR3 is CAWSGTDYYGYTF. The CDR3, as DNA: TGTGCCTGGAGTGGGACGGACTACTATGGCTACACCTTC.

The gene calls are TRBV9 and TRBJ2-5; D is ambiguous. The CDR3 runs 12 residues. Germline CDR1 is SGDLS and CDR2 is YYNGEE. Trimming removed 3 bases at V and 1 base at J, with 4 bases between. The CDR3 DNA follows: TGTGCCAGCAGCGGAGCCCAAGAGACCCAGTACTTC. This gives the protein CASSGAQETQYF.

V is TRBV12-5 and J is TRBJ2-5; TRBD2 matches at 7 bases. In germline, CDR1 is LGHNT, CDR2 FRNRAP. The J segment lost 3 bases and the V segment lost 8 bases, leaving 6 bases of the junction unmatched. There are 13 residues in the CDR3. CDR3 coding DNA: TGTGCTAGTATGGCGGGGGTGGAAGAGACCCAGTACTTC. This codes for CASMAGVEETQYF. The full variable domain, its missing parts supplied by reference TRBV12-5 and TRBJ2-5, is DARVTQTPRHKVTEMGQEVTMRCQPILGHNTVFWYRQTMMQGLELLAYFRNRAPLDDSGMPKDRFSAEMPDATLATLKIQPSEPRDSAVYFCASMAGVEETQYFGPGTRLLVL.

This clone was observed a few times. The gene calls are TRBV5-1 and TRBJ2-7; D is possibly TRBD2 (6 bases). Per the germline V gene, CDR1 is SGHRS and CDR2 is YFSETQ. The CDR3 sequence is 12 residues long. V was clipped by 1 base and J by 5 bases, with 7 bases between them. The CDR3 DNA follows: TGCGCCAGCAGCTTGTGGGGGGACGAGCAGTACTTC. It specifies CASSLWGDEQYF.

This chain uses TRBV29-1 with TRBJ2-2; a weak D match, TRBD2 (6 bases). Trimming took off 6 bases at V and 2 bases at J, with 19 bases between the two ends. This CDR3 has 16 residues. Germline loops: CDR1 SQVTM, CDR2 ANQGSEA. CDR3: CSVTGSRGHNTGELFF. CDR3 sequence (DNA): TGCAGCGTGACCGGTTCGCGGGGCCATAACACCGGGGAGCTGTTTTTT.

This clone was counted only a few times. The chain employs TRBV11-2 and TRBJ2-2, with D uncertain. Trimming removed 1 base from V and 3 bases from J, with 6 bases in between. Germline CDR1 reads SGHAT; CDR2 reads FQNNGV. This CDR3 has 14 residues. Here the CDR3 reads CASSLGVYTGELFF. The CDR3 DNA follows: TGTGCCAGCAGCTTAGGGGTTTACACCGGGGAGCTGTTTTTT.

The chain employs TRBV5-6 and TRBJ2-5; 9 nucleotides line up with TRBD1. CDR1 is SGHDT, CDR2 YYEEEE, per germline. The CDR3 is 14 residues long. Trimming removed 3 bases from V and 9 bases from J; junction bases left unmatched: 9. The CDR3 sequence is CASSYGTGTGAQYF. CDR3 DNA sequence: TGTGCCAGCAGCTACGGGACAGGGACAGGCGCCCAGTACTTC.

This rearrangement joins TRBV30 to TRBJ1-2; the D gene is possibly TRBD1 (5 bases). This CDR3 has 13 amino acids. The V gene lost 1 base and the J gene lost 8 bases, with 14 bases spanning the gap. Germline CDR1 GTSNPN, CDR2 SVGIG (reference sequence). The CDR3 DNA sequence: TGTGCCTGGAGTGACACCCAGGGAGGAGGCTACACCTTC. This gives the protein CAWSDTQGGGYTF.

V and J are TRBV7-6 and TRBJ2-7, with D possibly being TRBD1 (5 bases). The CDR3 length is 14 residues. V was shortened by 0 bases and J by 2 bases, with 8 bases between the two germline ends. Germline CDR1 is SGHVS and CDR2 is FNYEAQ. The CDR3 nucleotides are TGTGCCAGCAGCTTAGCGGAACAGGCCTACGAGCAGTACTTC. Translated: CASSLAEQAYEQYF.

This chain uses TRBV4-1 with TRBJ2-3, with TRBD2 identical over 9 bases. The CDR3 covers 16 residues. The V gene's germline CDR1 is MGHRA and CDR2 YSYEKL. J was trimmed by 1 base and V by 1 base; bases with no gene match: 3. The chain's CDR3 is CASSQVASGGTDTQYF. The CDR3 DNA sequence: TGCGCCAGCAGCCAAGTTGCTAGCGGGGGCACAGATACGCAGTATTTT.

This chain uses TRBV29-1 with TRBJ1-2; D unclear. V was shortened by 0 bases and J by 0 bases, with 11 bases between the two germline ends. Germline-derived CDR1 and CDR2 are SQVTM and ANQGSEA. The CDR3 is 15 residues long. The CDR3 DNA sequence: TGCAGCGTTGAAGACAGTATGAACTCTAACTATGGCTACACCTTC. Protein sequence: CSVEDSMNSNYGYTF.

As for this clone: This sample includes further DNA sequences coding for the same CDR3. The chain is built from TRBV30 and TRBJ1-5; 7 bases agree with TRBD1. J gave up 0 bases and V 5 bases, and 4 bases lay outside the gene matches. This CDR3 comprises 14 residues. Germline values: CDR1 GTSNPN, CDR2 SVGIG (reference sequence). CDR3 DNA sequence: TGTGCCTGGGGACAGGAAAATAGCAATCAGCCCCAGCATTTT. Encoded protein: CAWGQENSNQPQHF.

Note on this clone: One junction end does not reproduce the germline sequence, and a read error may be involved. The chain couples TRBV19 to TRBJ1-1; 7 bases are a match to TRBD1. The CDR3 extends over 10 amino acids. Germline CDR1 and CDR2: LNHDA and SQIVND (reference sequence). The CDR3 sequence is CASRGKALNF. Written as DNA, the CDR3 is TGTGCCAGCAGGGGGAAGGCCCTTAACTTT.

The chain's CDR3 is CASAAPLAGWNNEQFF. As DNA, the CDR3 is TGTGCCAGCGCAGCCCCCCTGGCAGGGTGGAACAATGAGCAGTTCTTC. The chain carries TRBV27 and TRBJ2-1, with a tentative D call TRBD1 (5 bases). This CDR3 is built from 16 residues. Trimming took 8 bases from V and 5 from J, leaving 22 bases between them. In germline, CDR1 is MNHEY, CDR2 SMNVEV (reference sequence).

The rearrangement links TRBV30 to TRBJ1-2; D unclear. V dropped 1 base and J dropped 7 bases, with 10 bases sitting between them. Germline V gene lookup returns CDR1 GTSNPN and CDR2 SVGIG (reference sequence). This CDR3 comprises 12 residues. The CDR3 DNA is TGTGCCTGGAGTGCCGGGGTCGGTGGCTACACCTTC. It yields the protein CAWSAGVGGYTF.

This chain links TRBV4-1 with TRBJ2-7; 10 nucleotides match TRBD1. The CDR3 sequence is 17 residues long. Germline assignment: CDR1 MGHRA and CDR2 YSYEKL. V dropped 1 base and J dropped 2; count of bases not matched to a gene: 8. This CDR3 reads CASSQVLSGTGAYEQYF. In nucleotides, the CDR3 is TGCGCCAGCAGCCAAGTTCTATCCGGGACAGGGGCCTACGAGCAGTACTTC.

The sample holds many counts of this clone. The V and J genes are TRBV7-9 and TRBJ2-7; TRBD1 agrees at 7 bases. The CDR3 has 13 amino acids. Germline-derived CDR1 and CDR2 are SEHNR and FQNEAQ (reference sequence). V lost 4 bases, J lost 7 bases, and 7 bases stayed unmatched. The CDR3 DNA reads as TGTGCCAGCAGCTCCCGGACAGGATGGGAGCAGTACTTC. Protein product: CASSSRTGWEQYF.

In this sample, this clone turned up a few times. J is TRBJ2-3 and V is TRBV29-1, with D hard to call. Trimming left V 0 bases short and J 2 bases short, with 15 bases between. The CDR3 extends over 16 amino acids. From germline, CDR1 is SQVTM and CDR2 ANQGSEA. The CDR3 sequence is CSVEDLLGRSTDTQYF. Written as DNA, the CDR3 is TGCAGCGTTGAAGATCTTTTGGGCCGCTCCACAGATACGCAGTATTTT.

This clone has more than one count but fewer than ten. This rearrangement joins TRBV7-9 to TRBJ2-7, with D hard to call. There are 11 residues in the CDR3. V gave up 4 bases and J gave up 2 bases, with 3 bases separating them. Germline V gene sequence: CDR1 SEHNR, CDR2 FQNEAQ (reference sequence). The CDR3 loop reads CASSSPYEQYF. CDR3 DNA sequence: TGTGCCAGCAGCTCCCCCTACGAGCAGTACTTC.

As for this clone: Other DNA sequences in the sample encode the same CDR3. This rearrangement joins TRBV27 to TRBJ2-7, with 8 bases lining up with TRBD1. The CDR3 spans 12 residues. Germline trimming cut 5 bases from V and 7 bases from J; bases unmatched to any gene: 4. CDR1 is MNHEY and CDR2 is SMNVEV in the germline V gene (reference sequence). CDR3 region: CASSTGGREQYF. For the CDR3, the DNA is TGTGCCAGCAGTACAGGGGGTCGAGAGCAGTACTTC.